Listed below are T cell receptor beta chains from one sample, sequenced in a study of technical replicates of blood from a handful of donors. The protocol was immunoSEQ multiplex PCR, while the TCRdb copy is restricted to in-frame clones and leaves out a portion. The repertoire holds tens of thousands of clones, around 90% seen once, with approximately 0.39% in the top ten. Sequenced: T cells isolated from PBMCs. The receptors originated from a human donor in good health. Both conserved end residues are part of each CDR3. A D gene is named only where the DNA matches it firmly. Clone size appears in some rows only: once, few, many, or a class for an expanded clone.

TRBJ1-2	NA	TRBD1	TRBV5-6	TGTGCCAGCAGCTTACAGGGGAACGATGGCTACACCTTC	CASSLQGNDGYTF
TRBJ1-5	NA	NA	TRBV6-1	TGTGCCAGCAGTGAAGGGTCGAGGCCCCAGCATTTT	CASSEGSRPQHF
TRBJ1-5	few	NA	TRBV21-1	TGTGCCAGTGACAGGGGGCGGCGTTGGGGTCAGCCCCAGCATTTT	CASDRGRRWGQPQHF
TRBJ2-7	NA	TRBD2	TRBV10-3	TGTGCCATCAACGCGGGAGTGGACTACGAGCAGTACTTC	CAINAGVDYEQYF
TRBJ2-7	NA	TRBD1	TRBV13	TGTGCCAGCAGCTACAGGGGCGAAAGCTCCTACGAGCAGTACTTC	CASSYRGESSYEQYF
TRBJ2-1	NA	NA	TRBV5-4	TGTGCCAGCAGTTTGATCGCTGAACACTACAATGAGCAGTTCTTC	CASSLIAEHYNEQFF
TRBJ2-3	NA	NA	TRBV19	TGTGCCAGTAGTATATCTGGTTGGGCTAGCACAGATACGCAGTATTTT	CASSISGWASTDTQYF
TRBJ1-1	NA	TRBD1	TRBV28	TGTGCCAGCAGCAGAGCAGGGGGCGTAAAGGCTTTCTTT	CASSRAGGVKAFF
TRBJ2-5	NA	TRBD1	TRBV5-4	TGTGCCAGCAGTTATACAGGGGCCCCGAAAGAGACCCAGTACTTC	CASSYTGAPKETQYF
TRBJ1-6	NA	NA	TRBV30	TGTGCCTGGAGTAAGGGAGGAGATAATTCACCCCTCCACTTT	CAWSKGGDNSPLHF
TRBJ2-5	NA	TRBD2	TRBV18	TGTGCCAGCTCAGAGGGACTAGCGAGTCAAGAGACCCAGTACTTC	CASSEGLASQETQYF
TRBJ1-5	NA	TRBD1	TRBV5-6	TGTGCCAGCAGCCGAGGACAGGTCGGACAGCCCCAGCATTTT	CASSRGQVGQPQHF
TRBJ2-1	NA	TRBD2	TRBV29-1	TGCAGCGTTGAAGCTTTGCGGGAGGGGAATGAGCAGTTCTTC	CSVEALREGNEQFF
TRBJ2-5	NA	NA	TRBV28	TGTGCCAGCAGTTTAAGGCAGGGGCTATCAGAGACCCAGTACTTC	CASSLRQGLSETQYF
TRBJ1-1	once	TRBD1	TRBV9	TGTGCCAGCAGCGCGACAGGGGGGATGAAGACTGAAGCTTTCTTT	CASSATGGMKTEAFF
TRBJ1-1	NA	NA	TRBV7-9	TGTGCCAGCAGTTACCAGGGATCGAACACTGAAGCTTTCTTT	CASSYQGSNTEAFF
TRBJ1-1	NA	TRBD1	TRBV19	TGTGCCAGTAGTATATATGGAACAGGGGAGTTAAGGAACACTGAAGCTTTCTTT	CASSIYGTGELRNTEAFF
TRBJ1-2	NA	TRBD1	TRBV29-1	TGCAGCGTTGCAACAGGGGAAGGCTACACCTTC	CSVATGEGYTF
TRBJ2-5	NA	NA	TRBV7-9	TGTGCCAGCAGCTCGACCACGGGGTTCCCTCAAGAGACCCAGTACTTC	CASSSTTGFPQETQYF
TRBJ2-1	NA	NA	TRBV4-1	TGCGCCAGCAGCCAATATGCGGATAGCTCCTACAATGAGCAGTTCTTC	CASSQYADSSYNEQFF
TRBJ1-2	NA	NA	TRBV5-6	TGTGCCAGCAGCTCTTATGACTATGGCTACACCTTC	CASSSYDYGYTF
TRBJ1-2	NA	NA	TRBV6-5	TGTGCCAGCAGTTACGTAGGTTCGGGGTATGGCTACACCTTC	CASSYVGSGYGYTF
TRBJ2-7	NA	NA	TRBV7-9	TGTGCCAGCAGCTTAGGCAGGGCAGAGCAGTACTTC	CASSLGRAEQYF
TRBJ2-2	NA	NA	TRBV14	TGTGCCAGCAGCCTCAGCGTGAACACCGGGGAGCTGTTTTTT	CASSLSVNTGELFF
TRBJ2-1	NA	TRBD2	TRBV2	TGTGCCAGCAGGACTAGCGGGAGCTCCTACAATGAGCAGTTCTTC	CASRTSGSSYNEQFF
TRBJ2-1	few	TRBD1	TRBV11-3	TGTGCCAGCAGCCTCCGACAGGGTTTGGTCGGCTACAATGAGCAGTTCTTC	CASSLRQGLVGYNEQFF
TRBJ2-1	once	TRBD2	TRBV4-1	TGCGCCAGCAGCCAGCCGGGACTAGCGGCCTACAATGAGCAGTTCTTC	CASSQPGLAAYNEQFF
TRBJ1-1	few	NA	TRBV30	TGTGCCTGGAGCCCTTCAGACTACGCTTTCTTT	CAWSPSDYAFF
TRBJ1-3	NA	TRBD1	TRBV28	TGTGCCAGCAGTGCGACAGGGGCGGCTGGAAACACCATATATTTT	CASSATGAAGNTIYF
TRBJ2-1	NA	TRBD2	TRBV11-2	TGTGCCAGCAGCTTAGGAGCGGGAGCGGGATATGAGCAGTTCTTC	CASSLGAGAGYEQFF
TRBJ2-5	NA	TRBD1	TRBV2	TGTGCCAGCAATCTACAGGGGGCGCAAGAGACCCAGTACTTC	CASNLQGAQETQYF
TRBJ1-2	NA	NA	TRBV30	TGTGCCTGGAGTGTTGGTCCGAACTATCACACCTTC	CAWSVGPNYHTF
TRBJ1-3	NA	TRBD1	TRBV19	TGTGCCAGTAGTTCCCCCGGGACAGCAAATGGAAACACCATATATTTT	CASSSPGTANGNTIYF
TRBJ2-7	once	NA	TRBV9	TGTGCCAGCAGCGGTACAGGGGGGGCTAGCCACGAGCAGTACTTC	CASSGTGGASHEQYF
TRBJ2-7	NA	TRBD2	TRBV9	TGTGCCAGCAGCGTAACCAGCGGGAGGGCTCCTCACGAGCAGTACTTC	CASSVTSGRAPHEQYF
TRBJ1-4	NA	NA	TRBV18	TGTGCCAGCTCGCTAACAGGGTCTAATGAAAAACTGTTTTTT	CASSLTGSNEKLFF
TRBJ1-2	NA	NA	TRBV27	TGTGCCAGCAGTTTATGGCAGGGTGATTATGGCTACACCTTC	CASSLWQGDYGYTF
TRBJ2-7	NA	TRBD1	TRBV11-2	TGTGCCAGCAGCGCAACGACAGGGGGACTCTACGAGCAGTACTTC	CASSATTGGLYEQYF
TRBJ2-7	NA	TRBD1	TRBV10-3	TGTGCCATCAGTGGGGACAGGGAACTATACGAGCAGTACTTC	CAISGDRELYEQYF
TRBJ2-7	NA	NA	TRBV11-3	TGTGCCAGCAGCACCGACGGCGGCTCCTACGAGCAGTACTTC	CASSTDGGSYEQYF
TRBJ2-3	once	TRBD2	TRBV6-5	TGTGCCAGCAGCCGACTAGCGCCCACAGATACGCAGTATTTT	CASSRLAPTDTQYF
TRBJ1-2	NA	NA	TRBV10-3	TGTGCCATCAGTGAGGGTTTATCAGGATATGGCTACACCTTC	CAISEGLSGYGYTF
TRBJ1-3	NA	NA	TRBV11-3	TGTGCCAGCAGCCACGGAGGGTACTATGGAAACACCATATATTTT	CASSHGGYYGNTIYF
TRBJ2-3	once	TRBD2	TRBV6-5	TGTGCCAGCAAGGCTAGCGGGGCGGGGGATACGCAGTATTTT	CASKASGAGDTQYF
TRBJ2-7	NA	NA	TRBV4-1	TGCGCCAGCAGCCGATGGGACATCCCCTACGAGCAGTACTTC	CASSRWDIPYEQYF
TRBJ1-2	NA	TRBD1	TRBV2	TGTGCCAGCTGCAACTCCGGGACAGATCTTTGGGGCTACACCTTC	CASCNSGTDLWGYTF
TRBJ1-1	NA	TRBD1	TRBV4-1	TGCGCCAGCAGCCGGGACAGGGGTAGGACGAACACTGAAGCTTTCTTT	CASSRDRGRTNTEAFF
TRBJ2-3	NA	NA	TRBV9	TGTGCCAGCAGCTATAGCACAGATACGCAGTATTTT	CASSYSTDTQYF
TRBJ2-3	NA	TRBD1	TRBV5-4	TGTGCCAGCAGCTCGGGACAGATTACAGATACGCAGTATTTT	CASSSGQITDTQYF